This entry concerns a single TCR beta chain. These data belong to a study of OX40 agonist ivuxolimab in advanced cancers. About the research overall: Intravenous ivuxolimab was administered to patients every 2 weeks at 0.01 to 10 mg/kg.

No patient had autoimmune disease or received systemic immunosuppression. This CDR3 comprises 14 residues. Germline V gives CDR1 SGHRS, CDR2 YFSETQ. The ends lost 4 bases at V and 5 bases at J; junction bases unmatched: 7. Some clones are missing from TCRdb's copy, which holds only in-frame ones; the method was immunoSEQ multiplex PCR. The sample yields 97,000 or so clones, roughly 90% seen once. J is TRBJ2-5 and V is TRBV5-1; 8 bases align to TRBD2. The sequence came from an adult with an advanced solid tumor such as melanoma, head and neck, liver or kidney cancer. The sample here was CD4+ or CD8+ T cells sorted from blood, taken in a trial of the OX40 agonist ivuxolimab. The CDR3 spells CASSPGGVKETQYF. The CDR3 region has the DNA TGCGCCAGCAGCCCGGGGGGGGTCAAGGAGACCCAGTACTTC.